These T cell receptor beta chains were read from a single sample in a study of blood T cell repertoires in COVID-19. Generated by immunoSEQ multiplex PCR, the TCRdb table keeps only in-frame clones and is missing some. Among about 97,000 clones, around 86% were seen once, and the ten largest hold about 3%. Sequencing was done on a sample of peripheral blood. These receptors were taken from a man aged 50 or older with active or convalescent COVID-19. CDR3s include the opening cysteine and the closing phenylalanine or tryptophan. The D gene is left open where the match is weak. Clone size is given for some rows only: seen once, a few or many times, or a class if the clone is expanded.

D gene | J gene | V gene | CDR3 length | clone size | CDR3 protein | CDR3 DNA
- | TRBJ1-2 | TRBV28 | 13 | - | CASKPGMAYGYTF | TGTGCCAGCAAACCAGGGATGGCCTATGGCTACACCTTC
- | TRBJ1-2 | TRBV29-1 | 10 | - | CSVGGNGYTF | TGCAGCGTTGGGGGCAACGGCTACACCTTC
TRBD2 | TRBJ2-5 | TRBV5-1 | 17 | - | CASSFGTSGGSRETQYF | TGCGCCAGCAGCTTCGGGACTAGCGGGGGGAGCCGAGAGACCCAGTACTTC
- | TRBJ2-3 | TRBV5-4 | 14 | - | CASRGGASTDTQYF | TGTGCCAGCAGAGGGGGGGCTAGCACAGATACGCAGTATTTT
TRBD1 | TRBJ1-3 | TRBV10-3 | 13 | - | CATLGTGGNTIYF | TGTGCCACTTTAGGGACAGGTGGAAACACCATATATTTT
- | TRBJ2-3 | TRBV5-1 | 16 | - | CASRSTRGDFTDTQYF | TGCGCCAGCAGATCAACCAGGGGGGACTTCACAGATACGCAGTATTTT
- | TRBJ1-4 | TRBV27 | 15 | - | CASSLKQSTNEKLFF | TGTGCCAGCAGTTTGAAACAGTCAACTAATGAAAAACTGTTTTTT
TRBD1 | TRBJ1-1 | TRBV10-1 | 13 | - | CASSRDRQSEAFF | TGCGCCAGCAGTCGGGACAGGCAATCTGAAGCTTTCTTT
TRBD1 | TRBJ2-2 | TRBV7-9 | 16 | - | CASSLRLQGETGELFF | TGTGCCAGCAGCTTACGATTGCAGGGGGAAACCGGGGAGCTGTTTTTT
- | TRBJ1-5 | TRBV19 | 13 | - | CASSIEQNQPQHF | TGTGCCAGTAGTATAGAACAGAATCAGCCCCAGCATTTT
- | TRBJ1-2 | TRBV7-8 | 13 | - | CASSLGYRARYTF | TGTGCCAGCAGCTTAGGATACAGGGCCCGCTACACCTTC
- | TRBJ2-5 | TRBV7-2 | 15 | - | CASSLAGLDQETQYF | TGTGCCAGCAGCTTAGCGGGACTGGACCAAGAGACCCAGTACTTC
- | TRBJ1-3 | TRBV15 | 16 | - | CATSRDQSGAGNTIYF | TGTGCCACCAGCAGGGATCAGTCAGGGGCTGGAAACACCATATATTTT
- | TRBJ1-2 | TRBV4-3 | 16 | - | CASSHERSRLPYGYTF | TGCGCCAGCAGCCACGAAAGGTCGAGACTCCCCTATGGCTACACCTTC
TRBD1 | TRBJ1-3 | TRBV6-4 | 14 | - | CASRAGTAGNTIYF | TGTGCCAGCAGAGCCGGGACAGCCGGAAACACCATATATTTT
TRBD2 | TRBJ2-1 | TRBV19 | 14 | - | CASSIGLARDEQFF | TGTGCCAGTAGTATAGGACTAGCTCGCGATGAGCAGTTCTTC
TRBD1 | TRBJ1-1 | TRBV10-2 | 12 | - | CASRGTGGRAFF | TGCGCCAGCAGAGGGACAGGGGGTAGAGCTTTCTTT
- | TRBJ1-6 | TRBV7-9 | 14 | - | CASSLLSGESPLHF | TGTGCCAGCAGCTTGTTATCAGGCGAATCACCCCTCCACTTT
- | TRBJ2-5 | TRBV27 | 13 | - | CASSPSSLETQYF | TGTGCCAGCAGTCCCTCTAGTTTGGAGACCCAGTACTTC
TRBD2 | TRBJ2-3 | TRBV2 | 16 | - | CASSEARLAGGNTQYF | TGTGCCAGCAGTGAAGCGCGGCTAGCGGGGGGGAATACGCAGTATTTT
- | TRBJ1-6 | TRBV19 | 14 | - | CASSPENYNSPLHF | TGTGCCAGTAGCCCAGAAAATTATAATTCACCCCTCCACTTT
- | TRBJ1-5 | TRBV18 | 15 | - | CASSPTRGPGQPQHF | TGTGCCAGCTCACCAACCAGGGGACCAGGACAGCCCCAGCATTTT
TRBD2 | TRBJ2-1 | TRBV19 | 13 | - | CASSSSGRNEQFF | TGTGCCAGTAGCTCTAGCGGGAGAAATGAGCAGTTCTTC
- | TRBJ1-1 | TRBV3-1/TRBV3-2 | 13 | few | CASSQDSSTEAFF | TGTGCCAGCAGCCAAGATTCCAGCACTGAAGCTTTCTTT